This T cell receptor (beta chain) was retrieved from a study of T cell responses to AZD1222 COVID-19 vaccine. The data were produced by immunoSEQ multiplex PCR, yet TCRdb's version contains in-frame clones alone and is incomplete. The sample consists of about 70,000 clones, over 80% of them appearing once. Germline CDR1 SGHTA, CDR2 FQGNSA. V lost 7 bases to trimming and J lost 5 bases, with 18 bases between them. The CDR3 spans 15 residues. Study observations and caveats: The study sampled repertoires only after the peak T cell response. Baseline seropositivity characterized only a handful of AZD1222 recipients.

Points on this clone: Its antigen is unknown.

The sequence derives from an adult in good health. This material consisted of peripheral blood, taken on day 0 of AZD1222 vaccination. This chain joins TRBV7-2 and TRBJ2-1, with D perhaps assigned TRBD1 or TRBD2 (6 bases each). The CDR3 nucleotides read TGTGCCAGCATCCCTACAGGGCGGGGTAACAATGAGCAGTTCTTC. It is translated as CASIPTGRGNNEQFF.